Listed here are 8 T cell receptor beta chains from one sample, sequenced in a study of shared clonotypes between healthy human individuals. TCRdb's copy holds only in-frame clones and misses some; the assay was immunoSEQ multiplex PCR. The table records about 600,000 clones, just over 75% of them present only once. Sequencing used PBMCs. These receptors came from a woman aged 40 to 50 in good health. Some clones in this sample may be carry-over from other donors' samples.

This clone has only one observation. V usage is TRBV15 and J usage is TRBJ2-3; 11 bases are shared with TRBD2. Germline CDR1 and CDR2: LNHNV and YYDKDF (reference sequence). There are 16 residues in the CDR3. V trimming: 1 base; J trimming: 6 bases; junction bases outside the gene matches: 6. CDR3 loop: CATSRATSGRRDTQYF. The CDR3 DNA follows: TGTGCCACCAGCAGAGCCACTAGCGGGAGAAGGGATACGCAGTATTTT. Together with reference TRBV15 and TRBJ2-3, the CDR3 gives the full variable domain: DAMVIQNPRYQVTQFGKPVTLSCSQTLNHNVMYWYQQKSSQAPKLLFHYYDKDFNNEADTPDNFQSRRPNTSFCFLDIRSPGLGDTAMYLCATSRATSGRRDTQYFGPGTRLTVL.

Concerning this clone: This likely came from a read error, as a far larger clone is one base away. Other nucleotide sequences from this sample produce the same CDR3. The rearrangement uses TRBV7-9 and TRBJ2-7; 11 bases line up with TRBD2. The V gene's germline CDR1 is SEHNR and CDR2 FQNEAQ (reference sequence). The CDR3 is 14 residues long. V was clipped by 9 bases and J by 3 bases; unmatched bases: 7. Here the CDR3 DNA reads TGTGCCAGTAGCGGAGGGACTAGCGGCTACGAGCAGTACTTC. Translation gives CASSGGTSGYEQYF. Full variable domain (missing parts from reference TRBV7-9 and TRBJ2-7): DTGVSQNPRHKITKRGQNVTFRCDPISEHNRLYWYRQTLGQGPEFLTYFQNEAQLEKSRLLSDRFSAERPKGSFSTLEIQRTEQGDSAMYLCASSGGTSGYEQYFGPGTRLTVT.

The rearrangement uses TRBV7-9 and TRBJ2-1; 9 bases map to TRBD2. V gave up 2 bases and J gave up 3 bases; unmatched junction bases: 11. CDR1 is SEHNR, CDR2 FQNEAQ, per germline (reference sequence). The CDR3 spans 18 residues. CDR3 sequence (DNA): TGTGCCAGCAGCTTACCGTTCCGCCTAGCGGGATTCTACAATGAGCAGTTCTTC. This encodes CASSLPFRLAGFYNEQFF.

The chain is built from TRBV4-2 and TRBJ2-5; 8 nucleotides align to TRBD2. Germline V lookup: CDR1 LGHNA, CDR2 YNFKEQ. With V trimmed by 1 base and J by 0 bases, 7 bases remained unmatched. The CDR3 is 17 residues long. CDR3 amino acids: CASSQGKTSAYQETQYF. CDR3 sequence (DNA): TGTGCCAGCAGCCAAGGAAAGACTAGCGCGTACCAAGAGACCCAGTACTTC.

The CDR3 reads CASSDGRQKNIQYF. The CDR3 DNA sequence: TGTGCCAGCAGTGATGGTAGGCAGAAAAACATTCAGTACTTC. This sequence joins TRBV2 and TRBJ2-4, with D hard to call. CDR3 size: 14 residues. Between the trimmed V and J ends, which lost 3 bases and 4 bases, there was a span of 10 bases. The V gene's germline CDR1 is SNHLY and CDR2 FYNNEI.

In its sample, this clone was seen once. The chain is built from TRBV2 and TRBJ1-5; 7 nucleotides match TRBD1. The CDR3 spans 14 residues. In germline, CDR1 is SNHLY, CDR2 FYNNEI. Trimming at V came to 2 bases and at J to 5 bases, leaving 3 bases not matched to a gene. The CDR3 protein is CASSERQGDQPQHF. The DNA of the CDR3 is TGTGCCAGCAGTGAACGTCAGGGGGATCAGCCCCAGCATTTT.

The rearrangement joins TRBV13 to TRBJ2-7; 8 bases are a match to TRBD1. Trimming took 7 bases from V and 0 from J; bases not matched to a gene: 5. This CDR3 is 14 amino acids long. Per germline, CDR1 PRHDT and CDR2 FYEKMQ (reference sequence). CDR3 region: CASTRQGSSYEQYF. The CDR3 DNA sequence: TGTGCCAGCACCCGACAGGGGTCCTCCTACGAGCAGTACTTC.

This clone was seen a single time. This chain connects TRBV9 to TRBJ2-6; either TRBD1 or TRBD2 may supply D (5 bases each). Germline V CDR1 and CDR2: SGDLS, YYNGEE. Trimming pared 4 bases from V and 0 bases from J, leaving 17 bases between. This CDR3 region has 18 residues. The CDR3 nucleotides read TGTGCCAGCAGCCCCCGACAGACTACCTACTCTGGGGCCAACGTCCTGACTTTC. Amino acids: CASSPRQTTYSGANVLTF.